This T cell receptor (beta chain) derives from a study of blood T cell repertoires in COVID-19 (dated by TCRdb to 2019 to 2021). In terms of the full investigation: The collaborator samples originated in the United States, Italy and Spain and spanned the acute and convalescent phases of COVID-19. Where HLA class I and class II types were available, the types were taken from metadata supplied by the sample provider, not from assay-based typing. The samples were drawn from the first 160 participants of the ongoing ImmuneRACE study and from 1,254 subjects provided by 6 global collaborators. The sample metadata nearly always contained a de-identified subject ID, COVID-19 status, age in years and sex. The prospective study material was composed of cDNA or gDNA derived from T cells, B-cell-depleted T cells, or PBMCs. The dataset comprised deeply sampled blood TCRbeta repertoires from subjects exposed to, actively infected with, or recovered from COVID-19. The repertoires were made available in a free public database intended to serve as a resource for research on the immune response to SARS-CoV-2.

Paper-wide results and their limitations: Clinical and demographic metadata were provided uncurated, with the amount varying by source and participant.

Trimming leaves V shorter by 7 bases and J shorter by 5 bases, with the junction holding 4 bases beyond the gene matches. Counted from cysteine to phenylalanine, this CDR3 has 13 amino acids. The entry retains the CDR3 DNA only, 39 bases that are in frame from base 1. CDR1 and CDR2 were assigned from the germline V gene as KGHDR and SFDVKD. Whole blood was collected in K2EDTA tubes by collaborating institutions according to the institutions' own protocols. For TCRbeta analysis, collaborator samples were shipped as frozen whole blood, as isolated PBMCs, or as DNA extracted from either sample type. TCRbeta CDR3 regions were amplified from genomic DNA using the immunoSEQ Assay, a bias-controlled multiplex PCR. The authors' analysis ran thus. Within the assay, amplification of reference gene primers was used to estimate how many nucleated cells each sample contained. Sequence reads were collapsed and filtered to measure the absolute abundance of every unique TCRbeta CDR3 rearrangement. For each sample, productive Simpson clonality was calculated by taking the square root of Simpson's diversity index across productive rearrangements. TCRdb holds this immuneACCESS table with in-frame rearrangements only. Some clones are missing; in checked studies, unresolved V genes explain under half, and the rest has no known cause. The DNA was the basis for D and trimming; V, J and clone size are from that table. The sample table shows roughly 96,000 clones, and 82% are seen once. Of the sample, approximately 20% is held by the ten largest clones.

For this clone: There is no known antigen for this receptor. There are no base qualities to consult, and no much larger clone falls within one base.

The receptor's source is a man at least 80 years old with acute or convalescent COVID-19. The source material was peripheral blood. The chain is assembled from TRBV24-1 and TRBJ1-1, with TRBD1 matching 9 junction bases. The encoded CDR3 is CATRGGQGTEAFF. DNA sequence: TGTGCCACCAGAGGGGGACAGGGAACTGAAGCTTTCTTT.